This TCR beta chain was identified in a study of blood T cell repertoires in COVID-19. Turning to the study itself: COVID-19 samples from acute and convalescent phases originated in the United States, Italy and Spain.

In the source study's methods: Nucleated cell number was recorded as an estimate derived from reference gene primer amplification. This table comes from immunoSEQ multiplex PCR, and its TCRdb copy is limited to in-frame clones, with some not included. V, J and clone size were drawn from that table, and D and trimming were deduced from the DNA. The table shows 60,000 to 70,000 clones, with more than 75% occurring only once. V lost 4 bases to trimming and J lost 6 bases, with 13 bases between them. Germline V gene sequence: CDR1 MGHRA, CDR2 YSYEKL. The CDR3 runs 13 residues. This receptor was taken from a man aged 35-49 years with COVID-19, enrolled during active disease. The chain carries TRBV4-1 and TRBJ2-7, with D possibly TRBD1 on 5 matching bases. What was sequenced was peripheral blood. The CDR3 region has the DNA TGCGCCAGCAGCCCCCCCAGGACAACCGAGCAGTACTTC. Translated, it gives CASSPPRTTEQYF.